These 22 T cell receptor beta chains originate from one sample sequenced in a study of blood T cell repertoires in COVID-19. Sequencing was performed with immunoSEQ multiplex PCR; in TCRdb, only in-frame clones are kept and a portion is missing. The sample includes hundreds of thousands of clones, 75% to 90% of them seen just once. The specimen sequenced was peripheral blood. Receptors were obtained from a man aged 18 to 30 with active or convalescent COVID-19.

V gene TRBV3-1 (or the pseudogene TRBV3-2) combines with J gene TRBJ2-7, with TRBD1 matching 9 bases. The V gene's germline CDR1 is LGHDT and CDR2 YNNKEL (reference sequence). V was pared by 4 bases and J by 7 bases, with 11 bases of the junction left unmatched. CDR3 length equals 15 residues. The CDR3 coding sequence is TGTGCCAGCAGCCCAACGGGACAGGGAAGGGATGAGCAGTACTTC. This encodes CASSPTGQGRDEQYF.

This sequence joins TRBV6-2 or TRBV6-3 and TRBJ2-2; the D gene is possibly TRBD2 (6 bases). The CDR3 contains 15 residues. Deletions cut 4 bases from V and 4 bases from J, with 13 bases between. Germline CDR1 reads MNHEY; CDR2 reads SVGEGT. CDR3 DNA: TGTGCCAGCAGTTCGGTGGGGGGACTCACCGGGGAGCTGTTTTTT. This sequence encodes CASSSVGGLTGELFF.

Here the CDR3 reads CASSTPGALNYGYTF. The CDR3, as DNA: TGTGCCAGCAGCACCCCAGGGGCGCTTAACTATGGCTACACCTTC. The chain links TRBV21-1 to TRBJ1-2; the D segment call TRBD1 is taken from the table without a DNA check. TRBV21-1 is reported as a pseudogene. The CDR3 loop spans 15 amino acids.

The sample holds a few counts of this clone. The chain joins TRBV19 to TRBJ1-4, with TRBD1 matching 7 bases. V was clipped by 8 bases and J by 5 bases; unmatched bases: 11. The CDR3 sequence is 15 residues long. CDR1 is LNHDA and CDR2 is SQIVND in the germline V gene (reference sequence). The DNA for the CDR3 is TGTGCCAGTCTTAATTTGGGGACAGCAAATGAAAAACTGTTTTTT. Translated: CASLNLGTANEKLFF. The full variable domain, completed using reference TRBV19 and TRBJ1-4, is DGGITQSPKYLFRKEGQNVTLSCEQNLNHDAMYWYRQDPGQGLRLIYYSQIVNDFQKGDIAEGYSVSREKKESFPLTVTSAQKNPTAFYLCASLNLGTANEKLFFGSGTQLSVL.

This chain joins TRBV28 and TRBJ2-2; D possibly corresponds to TRBD1 (5 bases). The V gene lost 4 bases and the J gene lost 3 bases, with 12 bases spanning the gap. The CDR3 extends over 15 amino acids. The germline gives CDR1 MDHEN, CDR2 SYDVKM. The CDR3 DNA sequence: TGTGCCAGCAGTTCCCACAGGACCTACACCGGGGAGCTGTTTTTT. As protein: CASSSHRTYTGELFF.

V and J are TRBV27 and TRBJ1-2, with a tentative D call TRBD1 (5 bases). Trimming removed 6 bases at V and 7 bases at J, with 9 bases between. The CDR3 runs 11 residues. Germline V gene lookup returns CDR1 MNHEY and CDR2 SMNVEV (reference sequence). The CDR3: CASRGLAGYTF. CDR3 nucleotides: TGTGCCAGCAGGGGGCTCGCTGGCTACACCTTC.

Comments on this clone: Germline and junction disagree at one end, which may indicate a read error. The chain combines TRBV4-3 with TRBJ1-3; D not resolved. CDR1 and CDR2 (germline): LGHNA, YSLEER. The CDR3 is 13 amino acids. Here the CDR3 reads CASSQDPRLAQAF. DNA of the CDR3: TGCGCCAGCAGCCAAGATCCTCGACTTGCCCAAGCCTTT.

J is TRBJ2-7 and V is TRBV29-1, with TRBD1 matching over 8 bases. CDR1 is SQVTM and CDR2 is ANQGSEA in the germline V gene. Trimming at V came to 5 bases and at J to 1 base, leaving 10 bases not matched to a gene. This CDR3 region has 15 residues. The CDR3 DNA reads TGCAGCGTTAGGACAGGGAATTATTTTTCCTACGAGCAGTACTTC. Translating gives CSVRTGNYFSYEQYF.

This CDR3 reads CASSLRNPGTDTQYF. The CDR3 DNA reads TGTGCCAGCAGCTTGAGGAACCCTGGCACAGATACGCAGTATTTT. The chain couples TRBV7-8 to TRBJ2-3; D call uncertain. V was shortened by 3 bases and J by 1 base, with 11 bases between the two germline ends. The germline CDR1 and CDR2 sequences are SGHVS and FQNEAQ. The CDR3 sequence is 15 residues long.

The chain uses TRBV27 and TRBJ1-5; 9 bases match TRBD1. CDR1 and CDR2 from the germline V gene are MNHEY and SMNVEV (reference sequence). The V gene end was trimmed by 6 bases and the J gene end by 4 bases; junction bases not matched to a gene: 7. There are 15 residues in the CDR3. This chain's CDR3 is CASSKKTGGNQPQHF. For the CDR3, the DNA is TGTGCCAGCAGCAAAAAGACAGGGGGTAATCAGCCCCAGCATTTT.

The chain employs TRBV4-1 and TRBJ2-3; a weak D match, TRBD2 (8 bases). V lost 2 bases and J lost 0, with 18 bases in between. The CDR3 contains 18 residues. Germline loops: CDR1 MGHRA, CDR2 YSYEKL. The CDR3 region has the DNA TGCGCCAGCAGCCAACGAGGGGGCGGGAGGCCCAGCACAGATACGCAGTATTTT. As protein: CASSQRGGGRPSTDTQYF.

This rearrangement joins TRBV4-3 to TRBJ1-1; no definite D call. Germline CDR1 is LGHNA and CDR2 is YSLEER. The V end was cut by 0 bases, the J end by 6 bases, with 14 bases between. The length of the CDR3 is 15 residues. The CDR3 protein is CASSQESVAEAEAFF. Written as DNA, the CDR3 is TGCGCCAGCAGCCAAGAATCCGTCGCAGAGGCTGAAGCTTTCTTT.

V and J are TRBV27 and TRBJ2-4, with 9 bases fitting TRBD1. The CDR3 extends over 12 amino acids. Germline assignment: CDR1 MNHEY and CDR2 SMNVEV (reference sequence). V dropped 6 bases and J dropped 9; count of bases not matched to a gene: 3. CDR3 in amino acids: CASRTGGGIQYF. CDR3 nucleotide sequence: TGTGCCAGCAGGACAGGGGGTGGCATTCAGTACTTC.

The chain employs TRBV2 and TRBJ1-5; no reliable D call. Germline CDR1 reads SNHLY; CDR2 reads FYNNEI. The CDR3 runs 14 residues. The V end was cut by 3 bases, the J end by 4 bases, with 10 bases between. The CDR3 nucleotides read TGTGCCAGCAGTGAGGTTACTCCGAATCAGCCCCAGCATTTT. Translation gives CASSEVTPNQPQHF.

The V call is TRBV5-4, the J call TRBJ2-7, with TRBD2 matching 11 bases. From germline, CDR1 is SGHNT and CDR2 YYREEE (reference sequence). J gave up 3 bases and V 4 bases, and 3 bases lay outside the gene matches. CDR3 length equals 14 residues. The CDR3 here is CASSPGLAVYEQYF. CDR3 nucleotide sequence: TGTGCCAGCAGCCCGGGACTAGCGGTCTACGAGCAGTACTTC.

To note about this clone: Within the sample, other DNA sequences also encode this same CDR3. The chain combines TRBV27 with TRBJ2-3; D gene ambiguous. This CDR3 is 12 amino acids long. Trimming removed 1 base from V and 6 bases from J, with 5 bases in between. Germline CDR1 MNHEY, CDR2 SMNVEV (reference sequence). CDR3 sequence (DNA): TGTGCCAGCAGTTTATTGGGCGATACGCAGTATTTT. Its protein is CASSLLGDTQYF.

The chain is built from TRBV6-5 and TRBJ2-1; maybe TRBD2 (5 bases). Trimming took off 7 bases at V and 0 bases at J, with 13 bases between the two ends. The CDR3 spans 15 residues. Germline V gives CDR1 MNHEY, CDR2 SVGAGI. The CDR3 is CASKEGVGSYNEQFF. CDR3 DNA: TGTGCCAGCAAAGAGGGAGTTGGCTCCTACAATGAGCAGTTCTTC.

The DNA for the CDR3 is TGTGCCACCAGCAGAGCCGCTGACTTCAATCAGCCCCAGCATTTT. This codes for CATSRAADFNQPQHF. The chain links TRBV15 to TRBJ1-5, with unresolved D. Trimming left V 1 base short and J 3 bases short, with 10 bases between. CDR1 is LNHNV, CDR2 YYDKDF, per germline (reference sequence). The CDR3 loop spans 15 amino acids.

This clone was detected a few times. Other DNA sequences in this sample translate to the same CDR3. The genes are TRBV3-1 (or the pseudogene TRBV3-2) and TRBJ2-3, with D unresolved. Germline loops: CDR1 LGHDT, CDR2 YNNKEL (reference sequence). V lost 1 base to trimming and J lost 1 base, with 3 bases between them. CDR3 length: 13 amino acids. The CDR3 reads CASSQAGTDTQYF. DNA of the CDR3: TGTGCCAGCAGCCAAGCAGGCACAGATACGCAGTATTTT.

V usage is TRBV3-1 (or the pseudogene TRBV3-2) and J usage is TRBJ2-3; the match to TRBD2 covers 10 bases. There are 17 residues in the CDR3. J lost 0 bases, V lost 3 bases, and 6 bases had no gene match. Per the germline V gene, CDR1 is LGHDT and CDR2 is YNNKEL (reference sequence). DNA for the CDR3: TGTGCCAGCAGCCACGCCGAGCGGGGGGGAAGCACAGATACGCAGTATTTT. It codes for CASSHAERGGSTDTQYF.

V gene TRBV5-1 combines with J gene TRBJ1-1; a possible D gene is TRBD1 (5 bases). The V and J ends lost 6 bases and 5 bases respectively, with 17 bases between them. Germline CDR1 and CDR2: SGHRS and YFSETQ. The CDR3 spans 14 residues. The CDR3: CASNPDGGWTEAFF. The CDR3 bases are TGCGCCAGCAACCCGGACGGGGGTTGGACTGAAGCTTTCTTT.

The CDR3 DNA is TGCGCCAGCAGCTTCGTGGGCCGATCGGGCACAGATACGCAGTATTTT. It translates to CASSFVGRSGTDTQYF. This rearrangement joins TRBV5-1 to TRBJ2-3; no clear D. The length of the CDR3 is 16 residues. V gave up 2 bases and J gave up 1 base, with 14 bases separating them. The germline gives CDR1 SGHRS, CDR2 YFSETQ.